This T cell receptor (beta chain) was found in a study of technical replicates of blood from a few donors. The assay was immunoSEQ multiplex PCR, and TCRdb's table has in-frame clones only and misses some. The sample has 70,000 to 85,000 clones, roughly nine tenths seen once; the top ten hold 0.25% to 0.35%. The CDR3 loop spans 10 amino acids. The sample holds a few counts of this clone. The receptor was derived from a human donor in good health. The rearrangement joins TRBV21-1 to TRBJ1-5; TRBD1 was called by the table and not checked on the DNA. TRBV21-1 is a pseudogene locus. Sequencing was done on a sample of T cells isolated from PBMCs. In nucleotides, the CDR3 is TGTGCCATCGGACAAGCCTCCCAGCATTTT. Translation gives CAIGQASQHF.